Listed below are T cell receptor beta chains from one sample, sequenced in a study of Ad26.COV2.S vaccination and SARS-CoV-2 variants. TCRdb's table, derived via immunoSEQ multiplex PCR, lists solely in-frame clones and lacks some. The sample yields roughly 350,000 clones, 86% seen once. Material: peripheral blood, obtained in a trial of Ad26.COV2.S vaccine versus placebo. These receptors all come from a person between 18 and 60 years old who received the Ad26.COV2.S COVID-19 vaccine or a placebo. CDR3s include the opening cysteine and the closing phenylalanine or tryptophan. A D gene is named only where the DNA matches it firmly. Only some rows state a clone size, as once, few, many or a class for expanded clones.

cdr3_nt: TGCGCCAGCAGCTTGGGGGGGCTATCCACTGAAGCTTTCTTT; cdr3_aa: CASSLGGLSTEAFF; j_call: TRBJ1-1; clone_size: .; v_call: TRBV5-1; d_call: .
cdr3_nt: TGTGCCACCAGTGATAGACTAGCACCCTACGAGCAGTACTTC; cdr3_aa: CATSDRLAPYEQYF; j_call: TRBJ2-7; clone_size: .; v_call: TRBV24-1; d_call: TRBD2
cdr3_nt: TGCGCCAGCAGCAGTACAGCGGGCTGGGGTGAAAAACTGTTTTTT; cdr3_aa: CASSSTAGWGEKLFF; j_call: TRBJ1-4; clone_size: .; v_call: TRBV5-1; d_call: .
cdr3_nt: TGTGCCAGCTCACAGGGGGCTAGCGGGAGTCCGTACGAGCAGTACTTC; cdr3_aa: CASSQGASGSPYEQYF; j_call: TRBJ2-7; clone_size: once; v_call: TRBV18; d_call: TRBD2
cdr3_nt: TGTGCCATCAGCGGGGACACAGATACGCAGTATTTT; cdr3_aa: CAISGDTDTQYF; j_call: TRBJ2-3; clone_size: .; v_call: TRBV10-3; d_call: .
cdr3_nt: TGTGCCAGCAGCCCATCTATTGGGGGAAACACCATATATTTT; cdr3_aa: CASSPSIGGNTIYF; j_call: TRBJ1-3; clone_size: few; v_call: TRBV11-2; d_call: .
cdr3_nt: TGTGCCAGCAGCGAAACCGGGGAGCTGTTTTTT; cdr3_aa: CASSETGELFF; j_call: TRBJ2-2; clone_size: .; v_call: TRBV7-3; d_call: .
cdr3_nt: TGTGCCAGCAGCTTAGGAGGTGCCGGGACAGGGAGGTCCGAGCAGTACTTC; cdr3_aa: CASSLGGAGTGRSEQYF; j_call: TRBJ2-7; clone_size: .; v_call: TRBV7-2; d_call: TRBD1
cdr3_nt: TGTGCCAGCAGTTACCCTGGGGCAGGGATAGGCAATGAGCAGTTCTTC; cdr3_aa: CASSYPGAGIGNEQFF; j_call: TRBJ2-1; clone_size: .; v_call: TRBV6-5; d_call: .
cdr3_nt: TGTGCCACCAGTGATTCCCTAGGCCGGGGCCACGAGCAGTACTTC; cdr3_aa: CATSDSLGRGHEQYF; j_call: TRBJ2-7; clone_size: .; v_call: TRBV24-1; d_call: .
cdr3_nt: TGTGCCAGCAGTTGGCTGGGGGGGGGAAGGGAGACCCAGTACTTC; cdr3_aa: CASSWLGGGRETQYF; j_call: TRBJ2-5; clone_size: .; v_call: TRBV6-6; d_call: TRBD2
cdr3_nt: TGTGCCAGCAGTCCATCGGGGGGTATGGAGACCCAGTACTTC; cdr3_aa: CASSPSGGMETQYF; j_call: TRBJ2-5; clone_size: .; v_call: TRBV2; d_call: TRBD2
cdr3_nt: TGTGCCAGCAGCGCCCTGGTCAGCAATCAGCCCCAGCATTTT; cdr3_aa: CASSALVSNQPQHF; j_call: TRBJ1-5; clone_size: once; v_call: TRBV5-5; d_call: .
cdr3_nt: TGTGCCAGCAGTTTATCAGACGAGCAGTACTTC; cdr3_aa: CASSLSDEQYF; j_call: TRBJ2-7; clone_size: .; v_call: TRBV28; d_call: .
cdr3_nt: TGTGCCAGCAGCTTAACACCTAGCGGGAGAGAGACCCAGTACTTC; cdr3_aa: CASSLTPSGRETQYF; j_call: TRBJ2-5; clone_size: .; v_call: TRBV7-2; d_call: TRBD2
cdr3_nt: TGCGCCAGCAGCTTGGTTTCCCTAGATGGTACAGATACGCAGTATTTT; cdr3_aa: CASSLVSLDGTDTQYF; j_call: TRBJ2-3; clone_size: .; v_call: TRBV5-1; d_call: .
cdr3_nt: TGTGCCAGCAGCAAAGGGCAGGGGTTAGGGACAGGGGGCCGCGGAGCTTTCTTT; cdr3_aa: CASSKGQGLGTGGRGAFF; j_call: TRBJ1-1; clone_size: .; v_call: TRBV21-1; d_call: .
cdr3_nt: TGTGCCAGCAGCTCCCCCGGCCGCGGGACAGATACGCAGTATTTT; cdr3_aa: CASSSPGRGTDTQYF; j_call: TRBJ2-3; clone_size: .; v_call: TRBV7-9; d_call: .
cdr3_nt: TGCGCCAGCAGCTTGGAAGGGCCTCGCACAGATACGCAGTATTTT; cdr3_aa: CASSLEGPRTDTQYF; j_call: TRBJ2-3; clone_size: .; v_call: TRBV5-1; d_call: .
cdr3_nt: TGTGCCTGGAGTGTACACTTTAATTCACCCCTCCACTTT; cdr3_aa: CAWSVHFNSPLHF; j_call: TRBJ1-6; clone_size: .; v_call: TRBV30; d_call: .
cdr3_nt: TGTGCCAGCAGTCCCCTAGCGGGGGCTACCTACGAGCAGTACTTC; cdr3_aa: CASSPLAGATYEQYF; j_call: TRBJ2-7; clone_size: few; v_call: TRBV27; d_call: TRBD2
cdr3_nt: TGTGCCAGCAGTTTTCCACGACGGAGGGATCAGCCCCAGCATTTT; cdr3_aa: CASSFPRRRDQPQHF; j_call: TRBJ1-5; clone_size: .; v_call: TRBV28; d_call: .